Listed below are T cell receptor beta chains from one sample, sequenced in a study of blood T cell repertoires in COVID-19. Sequencing was performed with immunoSEQ multiplex PCR; in TCRdb, only in-frame clones are kept and a portion is missing. Of hundreds of thousands of clones listed, over 80% were seen once; the top ten hold 1.5% to 2%. The sequenced sample consisted of PBMCs or T cells enriched from blood (not recorded which). The receptors originated from a woman under 30 who had recovered from COVID-19. CDR3s include the opening cysteine and the closing phenylalanine or tryptophan. The order of the fields is V gene, clone size, D gene, J gene, CDR3 protein, CDR3 DNA. D genes are given only for firm matches. Expanded clones are given a class, and other clones once, few, many or no size at all.

>TRBV18|NA|NA|TRBJ1-5
CASSPAGDNQPQHF
TGTGCCAGCTCGCCAGCAGGGGACAATCAGCCCCAGCATTTT
>TRBV4-1|NA|TRBD2|TRBJ2-7
CASSQAPTSSYEQYF
TGCGCCAGCAGCCAGGCCCCGACTAGCAGCTACGAGCAGTACTTC
>TRBV5-1|NA|TRBD2|TRBJ2-7
CASSLGTSDNEQYF
TGCGCCAGCAGCTTGGGTACTAGCGATAACGAGCAGTACTTC
>TRBV19|NA|NA|TRBJ1-5
CASTRDYSNQPQHF
TGTGCCAGTACGAGGGACTATAGCAATCAGCCCCAGCATTTT
>TRBV27|NA|NA|TRBJ1-1
CASSFRGGPEAFF
TGTGCCAGCAGTTTTAGGGGGGGGCCGGAAGCTTTCTTT
>TRBV2|NA|NA|TRBJ2-1
CASIPPGRYNEQFF
TGTGCCAGCATCCCCCCGGGGAGATACAATGAGCAGTTCTTC
>TRBV19|once|NA|TRBJ1-4
CASSIRNEKLFF
TGTGCCAGTAGTATCCGGAATGAAAAACTGTTTTTT
>TRBV5-1|once|TRBD1|TRBJ1-2
CASSLTDRRGGYTF
TGCGCCAGCAGCTTGACGGACAGGCGAGGAGGCTACACCTTC
>TRBV7-2|few|TRBD1|TRBJ2-7
CASSPVGQLSYEQYF
TGTGCCAGCAGCCCTGTGGGACAGCTCTCCTACGAGCAGTACTTC
>TRBV11-3|once|TRBD2|TRBJ2-3
CASSSRTSGGRSTDTQYF
TGTGCCAGCAGCTCCCGGACTAGCGGGGGGCGGAGCACAGATACGCAGTATTTT
>TRBV12-3/TRBV12-4|NA|NA|TRBJ2-4
CASMAREENIQYF
TGTGCCAGCATGGCCAGGGAGGAAAACATTCAGTACTTC
>TRBV28|few|NA|TRBJ1-6
CATIQGWGRSPLHF
TGTGCCACCATCCAGGGATGGGGCCGTTCACCCCTCCACTTT
>TRBV7-9|NA|TRBD2|TRBJ2-1
CASSWTSGPLPGNEQFF
TGTGCCAGCAGCTGGACTAGCGGTCCCCTCCCAGGGAATGAGCAGTTCTTC
>TRBV7-8|NA|NA|TRBJ2-7
CASSQAGYYEQYF
TGTGCCAGCAGCCAAGCGGGCTACTACGAGCAGTACTTC
>TRBV6-6|NA|TRBD1|TRBJ2-1
CASSPLTDRGLYNEQFF
TGTGCCAGCAGTCCATTAACTGACAGGGGGCTCTACAATGAGCAGTTCTTC
>TRBV23-1|NA|NA|TRBJ1-3
CASSHCGGRFAGNTIYF
TGCGCCAGCAGTCATTGTGGGGGCCGGTTTGCTGGAAACACCATATATTTT
>TRBV12-3/TRBV12-4|NA|TRBD2|TRBJ2-1
CASSFGGAYEQFF
TGTGCCAGCAGTTTCGGGGGGGCATATGAGCAGTTCTTC
>TRBV28|NA|NA|TRBJ1-2
CASSLAGGYGYTF
TGTGCCAGCAGTTTAGCCGGGGGCTATGGCTACACCTTC
>TRBV11-3|once|NA|TRBJ1-1
CASSLVSGSTEAFF
TGTGCCAGCAGCTTAGTTTCGGGGAGCACTGAAGCTTTCTTT
>TRBV5-1|few|TRBD2|TRBJ2-7
CASTMALAGVYEQYF
TGCGCCAGCACCATGGCGCTAGCGGGAGTCTACGAGCAGTACTTC
>TRBV4-3|NA|TRBD2|TRBJ2-7
CASSQQLAGGSGQYF
TGCGCCAGCAGCCAGCAACTAGCGGGGGGGAGCGGGCAGTACTTC
>TRBV9|NA|NA|TRBJ1-2
CASSVDLRGNGYTF
TGTGCCAGCAGCGTAGACCTTAGGGGAAACGGCTACACCTTC
>TRBV28|NA|TRBD1|TRBJ1-2
CASSAAGTGAYGYTF
TGTGCCAGCAGTGCTGCCGGGACAGGGGCCTATGGCTACACCTTC
>TRBV28|NA|NA|TRBJ1-2
CASRSGGYTF
TGTGCCAGCAGATCCGGGGGCTACACCTTC
>TRBV12-5|few|NA|TRBJ1-4
CASGLGLDGMNEKLFF
TGTGCTAGTGGTTTGGGCCTCGACGGGATGAATGAAAAACTGTTTTTT
>TRBV19|once|NA|TRBJ2-2
CASNPGHSTAGELFF
TGTGCCAGTAACCCGGGACATTCAACCGCCGGGGAGCTGTTTTTT
>TRBV2|few|NA|TRBJ1-3
CASSGGSGNTIYF
TGTGCCAGCAGTGGAGGCTCTGGAAACACCATATATTTT
>TRBV24-1|NA|TRBD1|TRBJ2-5
CATSDSVTGGPETQYF
TGTGCCACCAGTGATTCCGTCACAGGGGGCCCGGAGACCCAGTACTTC
>TRBV7-7|NA|NA|TRBJ2-2
CASSLAQRGTGELFF
TGTGCTAGCAGCTTAGCGCAGAGGGGGACCGGGGAGCTGTTTTTT
>TRBV9|NA|TRBD2|TRBJ2-1
CASSRLTSAYNEQFF
TGTGCCAGCAGCCGACTGACTAGCGCGTACAATGAGCAGTTCTTC
>TRBV18|NA|NA|TRBJ2-5
CASSPRGETQYF
TGTGCCAGCTCACCACGAGGAGAGACCCAGTACTTC
>TRBV10-3|NA|NA|TRBJ2-2
CAGGITGLNTGELFF
TGTGCCGGCGGGATTACGGGGCTAAACACCGGGGAGCTGTTTTTT
>TRBV7-7|few|NA|TRBJ2-1
CASSPSPGLTYNEQFF
TGTGCTAGCAGCCCGTCCCCGGGACTTACCTACAATGAGCAGTTCTTC
>TRBV27|few|TRBD1|TRBJ1-1
CASSLYRGYTEAFF
TGTGCCAGCAGTTTATACAGGGGGTATACTGAAGCTTTCTTT
>TRBV7-3|NA|TRBD1|TRBJ1-1
CASRGQPNTEAFF
TGTGCCAGCCGGGGACAGCCGAACACTGAAGCTTTCTTT
>TRBV27|few|TRBD1|TRBJ1-5
CASSLWGQFNQPQHF
TGTGCCAGCAGTTTATGGGGACAGTTCAATCAGCCCCAGCATTTT
>TRBV5-8|NA|NA|TRBJ2-6
CASSRGSGANVLTF
TGTGCCAGCAGCCGGGGGAGTGGGGCCAACGTCCTGACTTTC
>TRBV7-2|once|NA|TRBJ1-1
CASSLEMNTEAFF
TGTGCCAGCAGCTTGGAGATGAACACTGAAGCTTTCTTT